One and the same sample provided the 16 T cell receptor beta chains below, sequenced in a study of control samples from healthy donors and cancer patients. TCRdb's table, derived via immunoSEQ multiplex PCR, lists solely in-frame clones and lacks some. Here the sample spans 90,000 or so clones, approximately 84% being singletons. The sample was PBMCs. These receptors originate from a man between 70 and 80 years old with lung cancer.

This clone was observed once. V gene TRBV5-4 combines with J gene TRBJ1-1; tentatively, D is TRBD1 (6 bases). The V end was cut by 9 bases, the J end by 6 bases, with 18 bases between. CDR3 size: 13 residues. Germline lookup yields CDR1 SGHNT and CDR2 YYREEE (reference sequence). The CDR3 DNA follows: TGTGCCACTTCGCCCCAGGGGCTCGCTGAAGCTTTCTTT. Translating it yields CATSPQGLAEAFF. Combining the CDR3 with reference TRBV5-4 and TRBJ1-1 gives the whole variable domain ETGVTQSPTHLIKTRGQQVTLRCSSQSGHNTVSWYQQALGQGPQFIFQYYREEENGRGNFPPRFSGLQFPNYSSELNVNALELDDSALYLCATSPQGLAEAFFGQGTRLTVV.

V usage is TRBV9 and J usage is TRBJ1-3; D call uncertain. This CDR3 is 16 amino acids long. With 0 bases removed from V and 0 bases from J, the gap between germline ends came to 10 bases. Germline V lookup: CDR1 SGDLS, CDR2 YYNGEE. The CDR3 DNA follows: TGTGCCAGCAGCGTAGGCCCATCCCGCTCTGGAAACACCATATATTTT. Encoded protein: CASSVGPSRSGNTIYF.

This clone turned up a few times. The chain carries TRBV4-1 and TRBJ1-6, with a possible D match to TRBD1 (6 bases). CDR3 length: 17 amino acids. CDR1 and CDR2 (germline): MGHRA, YSYEKL. The V and J ends lost 9 bases and 10 bases respectively, with 28 bases between them. This CDR3 is CARPRTEMPSGGSPLHF. CDR3 coding DNA: TGCGCCAGGCCTAGGACAGAAATGCCTTCGGGGGGATCACCCCTCCACTTT.

The chain couples TRBV30 to TRBJ2-2, with 9 bases lining up with TRBD1. V dropped 0 bases and J dropped 4; count of bases not matched to a gene: 15. The CDR3 is 19 residues long. CDR1 is GTSNPN, CDR2 SVGIG, per germline (reference sequence). The CDR3 sequence: CAWSVIWLPQGAGTGELFF. CDR3 bases: TGTGCCTGGAGTGTCATTTGGCTCCCACAGGGGGCCGGCACCGGGGAGCTGTTTTTT.

This rearrangement joins TRBV2 to TRBJ2-1, with D tentatively TRBD1 or TRBD2 (6 bases each). Germline assignment: CDR1 SNHLY and CDR2 FYNNEI. This CDR3 comprises 15 residues. Trimming cost V 6 bases and J 6 bases, with 18 bases left between them. The CDR3 is CASSATRGAFNEQFF. DNA for the CDR3: TGTGCCAGCAGCGCGACTAGGGGGGCTTTCAATGAGCAGTTCTTC.

The chain has TRBV5-8 and TRBJ2-1; D call uncertain. CDR1 and CDR2 (germline): SGHTS, YDEGEE. The CDR3 has 15 amino acids. Trimming removed 0 bases from V and 0 bases from J, with 7 bases in between. The CDR3 nucleotides are TGTGCCAGCAGCTTGGGGCAGAGCTCCTACAATGAGCAGTTCTTC. Its protein is CASSLGQSSYNEQFF.

The V and J genes are TRBV27 and TRBJ1-2; perhaps TRBD1 as D (6 bases). This CDR3 is built from 13 residues. Germline CDR1 reads MNHEY; CDR2 reads SMNVEV (reference sequence). V was pared by 0 bases and J by 7 bases, with 9 bases between. The CDR3 DNA sequence: TGTGCCAGCAGTTTATCGTACAGGGCTGGCTACACCTTC. Translation: CASSLSYRAGYTF.

The chain combines TRBV7-9 with TRBJ2-2, with D perhaps TRBD2 (7 bases). CDR1 SEHNR and CDR2 FQNEAQ come from the germline V gene (reference sequence). This CDR3 is 16 amino acids long. Trimming pared 5 bases from V and 0 bases from J, leaving 13 bases between. The DNA of the CDR3 is TGTGCCAGCAGCCCCGGGGAGGGGGCGAACACCGGGGAGCTGTTTTTT. It specifies CASSPGEGANTGELFF.

This clone was detected only a few times. V and J are TRBV20-1 and TRBJ1-2, with D uncertain. CDR3 size: 12 residues. Germline CDR1 DFQATT, CDR2 SNEGSKA (reference sequence). V was shortened by 3 bases and J by 5 bases, with 10 bases between the two germline ends. DNA for the CDR3: TGCAGTGCTAGTGGCGGTTCATATGGCTACACCTTC. Residues: CSASGGSYGYTF.

The V gene is TRBV18, the J gene TRBJ1-6; no clear D. V was cut by 0 bases and J by 7 bases, with 7 bases left in between. The CDR3 extends over 14 amino acids. Germline CDR1 KGHSH, CDR2 LQKENI. CDR3 sequence (DNA): TGTGCCAGCTCACCACCTCCTGGAAATTCACCCCTCCACTTT. It is translated as CASSPPPGNSPLHF.

J is TRBJ1-3 and V is TRBV4-1, with D unclear. The V gene lost 3 bases and the J gene lost 2 bases, with 5 bases spanning the gap. The CDR3 is 13 residues long. Looked up from germline, CDR1 is MGHRA and CDR2 is YSYEKL. The CDR3 region is CASSQGTGNTIYF. For the CDR3, the DNA is TGCGCCAGCAGCCAGGGGACTGGAAACACCATATATTTT.

This clone was detected once. The chain employs TRBV6-1 and TRBJ2-5; D not resolved. CDR1 MNHNS and CDR2 SASEGT come from the germline V gene. The CDR3 is made up of 13 amino acids. V gave up 7 bases and J gave up 1 base, with 10 bases separating them. CDR3 sequence (DNA): TGTGCCAGCAAGGACGACCTCCAAGAGACCCAGTACTTC. It yields the protein CASKDDLQETQYF.

This clone showed up many times. The V gene is TRBV7-2, the J gene TRBJ2-7, with 11 nucleotides matching TRBD2. This CDR3 contains 16 residues. Germline V gene data show CDR1 as SGHTA and CDR2 as FQGNSA. V shed 5 bases and J 2 bases; nucleotides not matched to a gene: 8. This CDR3 reads CASSLPTSGGTYEQYF. In DNA, the CDR3 is TGTGCCAGCAGCCTACCCACTAGCGGGGGAACCTACGAGCAGTACTTC. The full variable domain, in which reference TRBV7-2 and TRBJ2-7 provide the parts outside the CDR3, is GAGVSQSPSNKVTEKGKDVELRCDPISGHTALYWYRQSLGQGLEFLIYFQGNSAPDKSGLPSDRFSAERTGGSVSTLTIQRTQQEDSAVYLCASSLPTSGGTYEQYFGPGTRLTVT.

This chain links TRBV29-1 with TRBJ1-1; TRBD1 agrees at 7 bases. The germline V gene has CDR1 SQVTM and CDR2 ANQGSEA. CDR3 length: 16 amino acids. After removal of 3 bases from V and 4 bases from J, the junction contained 14 bases not matched to a gene. This CDR3 reads CSVEEGASSLSTEAFF. CDR3 in DNA: TGCAGCGTTGAGGAGGGGGCGAGCTCTCTTAGCACTGAAGCTTTCTTT.

This clone appeared a few times. V usage is TRBV15 and J usage is TRBJ2-5; TRBD1 or TRBD2 may be the D gene (6 bases each). The CDR3 consists of 12 residues. Germline values: CDR1 LNHNV, CDR2 YYDKDF (reference sequence). V shed 6 bases and J shed 7 bases, with 12 bases lying between them. The CDR3 region is CATRTSGATQYF. The CDR3 DNA follows: TGTGCCACCAGAACGTCGGGGGCGACCCAGTACTTC.

The rearrangement joins TRBV4-1 to TRBJ2-3; unclear D gene. CDR3 size: 13 residues. V was clipped by 0 bases and J by 5 bases, with 6 bases between them. Germline assignment: CDR1 MGHRA and CDR2 YSYEKL. CDR3 nucleotide sequence: TGCGCCAGCAGCCAAGAATTCGGAGATACGCAGTATTTT. Translated: CASSQEFGDTQYF.